This TCR beta chain was identified in a study of CD8 T cells in Susac syndrome. TCR beta sequencing covered blood CD8+ and CD4+ T cells. V lost 2 bases and J 6 bases, leaving 11 bases between the germline ends. The length of the CDR3 is 13 residues. The germline gives CDR1 MNHEY, CDR2 SVGEGT. Random-hexamer reverse transcription was applied to roughly 0.5 to 1 ug RNA. TCRdb independently ran MiXCR on the immunoSEQ multiplex PCR reads; one entry per CDR3 protein. Of 150,000 or so distinct CDR3 sequences in the sample, roughly 95% were seen once. What was sequenced was CD4+ T cells from PBMCs. The sequence derives from a human donor with Susac syndrome. This chain joins TRBV6-2 or TRBV6-3 and TRBJ2-7; D unclear. Here the CDR3 reads CASSYVVGSEQYV. The CDR3, as DNA: TGTGCCAGCAGTTACGTAGTGGGGTCCGAGCAGTACGTC.